This T cell receptor beta chain stems from a study of response to subunit inactivated influenza vaccine. One entry per CDR3 protein results from TCRdb running MiXCR on the RT-PCR reads. The sample holds roughly 700,000 distinct CDR3 sequences, over 11% seen once. J was trimmed by 3 bases and V by 5 bases; bases with no gene match: 13. Germline CDR1 and CDR2: SEHNR and FQNEAQ (reference sequence). The CDR3 runs to 16 residues. The rearrangement joins TRBV7-9 to TRBJ2-7, with TRBD2 matching over 7 bases. The sample here was PBMCs from blood, taken less than 15 days before vaccination. This sequence was found in a man between 45 and 60 years old who received an inactivated influenza vaccine. CDR3 nucleotides: TGTGCCAGCAGCCCACCCCCTAGCGGAAGTCGCTACGAGCAGTACTTC. Translating gives CASSPPPSGSRYEQYF.